One sample yielded the 7 T cell receptor beta chains listed below, sequenced in a study of T cell responses to AZD1222 COVID-19 vaccine. Sequencing used immunoSEQ multiplex PCR; TCRdb keeps in-frame clones, though not all of them. This table holds tens of thousands of clones, around 80% found once. The source material was peripheral blood, sampled 28 days after the second AZD1222 dose. Every receptor here comes from an adult who received the AZD1222 COVID-19 vaccine.

This clone was seen only once. V usage is TRBV2 and J usage is TRBJ1-4; 7 nucleotides agree with TRBD1. Per the germline V gene, CDR1 is SNHLY and CDR2 is FYNNEI. There are 14 residues in the CDR3. Trimming cost V 7 bases and J 6 bases; bases outside gene matches: 8. CDR3 amino acids: CASIDRAFDEKLFF. The CDR3 coding sequence is TGTGCCAGCATTGACAGGGCTTTCGATGAAAAACTGTTTTTT.

The chain employs TRBV25-1 and TRBJ2-1, with 7 bases lining up with TRBD1. This CDR3 comprises 15 residues. Trimming removed 7 bases from V and 4 bases from J; junction bases left unmatched: 10. Germline-derived CDR1 and CDR2 are MGHDK and SYGVNS. The CDR3 nucleotides are TGTGCCAGCACCCCAGGACAGGTTAATTACAATGAGCAGTTCTTC. This translates into CASTPGQVNYNEQFF.

The J gene is TRBJ1-1, the V gene TRBV7-6, with D hard to call. This CDR3 is 14 amino acids long. V was trimmed by 0 bases and J by 3 bases, leaving 8 bases between them. Germline CDR1 SGHVS, CDR2 FNYEAQ. The chain's CDR3 is CASSLAGSDTEAFF. CDR3 DNA sequence: TGTGCCAGCAGCTTAGCAGGGTCGGACACTGAAGCTTTCTTT.

The chain joins TRBV3-1 (or the pseudogene TRBV3-2) to TRBJ2-1; TRBD2 matches 9 bases. This CDR3 spans 19 amino acids. V was clipped by 4 bases and J by 0 bases; unmatched bases: 13. Germline-derived CDR1 and CDR2 are LGHDT and YNNKEL (reference sequence). CDR3: CASSPQAGGLLSSYNEQFF. Written as DNA, the CDR3 is TGTGCCAGCAGCCCCCAAGCGGGGGGTCTACTAAGCTCCTACAATGAGCAGTTCTTC.

This clone has only a few counts. The V gene is TRBV6-2 or TRBV6-3, the J gene TRBJ1-1; TRBD1 matches 8 bases. This CDR3 comprises 15 residues. Trimming at V came to 5 bases and at J to 4 bases, leaving 9 bases not matched to a gene. Germline lookup yields CDR1 MNHEY and CDR2 SVGEGT. This CDR3 reads CASSAPPDRATEAFF. The CDR3 DNA is TGTGCCAGCAGTGCCCCCCCGGACAGGGCCACTGAAGCTTTCTTT.

J is TRBJ2-7 and V is TRBV27; 9 bases are a match to TRBD2. The CDR3 sequence is 14 residues long. Germline V gene lookup returns CDR1 MNHEY and CDR2 SMNVEV (reference sequence). V shed 7 bases and J 6 bases; nucleotides not matched to a gene: 10. CDR3 loop: CASTVAGGPGEQYF. The CDR3 DNA is TGTGCCAGCACCGTGGCGGGAGGGCCCGGCGAGCAGTACTTC.

This clone was found a few times. The rearrangement joins TRBV4-2 to TRBJ2-3, with D possibly being TRBD2 (6 bases). The CDR3 loop spans 17 amino acids. The germline V and J ends were trimmed by 7 bases and 6 bases, with 26 bases remaining between them. The germline V gene encodes CDR1 LGHNA and CDR2 YNFKEQ. The CDR3, as DNA: TGTGCCAGCATGGGTTTGGGAGACGGGACTCCGGTTGATACGCAGTATTTT. Protein: CASMGLGDGTPVDTQYF.